These T cell receptor beta chains were read from a single sample in a study of CD8+CD57+ T cells in acquired aplastic anemia. Each CDR3 protein is one row after TCRdb ran MiXCR on the reads. Of 150,000 or so distinct CDR3 sequences listed, about 48% are singletons. Input material: sorted CD4+, CD8+, or CD8+CD57+ T cells (not recorded which) from PBMCs. The receptors here all came from a human donor with aplastic anemia. Each CDR3 is given with its conserved first and last residue. The D gene is left open where the match is weak. Part of the rows lack a size; the others show once, few, many or a class for expanded clones.

clone size	V gene	D gene	J gene	CDR3 protein	CDR3 DNA
-	TRBV2	TRBD1	TRBJ2-7	CAGGQGAKEQYF	TGTGCAGGGGGGCAGGGGGCGAAAGAGCAGTACTTC
-	TRBV12-3/TRBV12-4	-	TRBJ1-6	CASSSPAPAGSNSPLHF	TGTGCCAGCAGTTCCCCAGCCCCGGCGGGGAGTAATTCACCCCTCCACTTT
-	TRBV2	-	TRBJ1-1	CASSFGPEAFF	TGTGCCAGCAGTTTTGGACCTGAAGCTTTCTTT
-	TRBV7-6	-	TRBJ2-5	CASSAETRGRETQYF	TGTGCCAGCAGCGCGGAGACTAGGGGACGAGAGACCCAGTACTTC
-	TRBV5-1	-	TRBJ1-5	CASSLDRDKNQPQHF	TGCGCCAGCAGCTTGGACCGGGACAAAAATCAGCCCCAGCATTTT
-	TRBV7-8	-	TRBJ2-7	CVSSPEAYWEQYF	TGTGTTAGCAGCCCCGAGGCGTATTGGGAGCAGTACTTC
few	TRBV29-1	-	TRBJ1-2	CSVSPWGNYGYTF	TGCAGCGTTAGTCCCTGGGGTAACTATGGCTACACCTTC
-	TRBV10-1	-	TRBJ2-1	CASSYTANEQFF	TGCGCCAGCAGTTATACGGCCAATGAGCAGTTCTTC
-	TRBV20-1	-	TRBJ1-5	CSAGTFSNQPQHF	TGCAGTGCCGGGACATTTAGCAATCAGCCCCAGCATTTT
-	TRBV10-1	-	TRBJ2-7	CASTTLRRGVLF	TGCGCCAGCACGACCCTTCGAAGGGGAGTCCTCTTC
-	TRBV5-1	TRBD2	TRBJ2-7	CASRAGTSGSYEQYF	TGCGCCAGCAGGGCCGGGACTAGTGGTTCCTACGAGCAGTACTTC
many	TRBV13	-	TRBJ2-7	CASSFAGGPYEQYF	TGTGCCAGCAGCTTTGCAGGGGGGCCCTACGAGCAGTACTTC
many	TRBV6-5	-	TRBJ2-7	CASSYSAGYEQYF	TGTGCCAGCAGTTACTCGGCGGGTTACGAGCAGTACTTC
-	TRBV29-1	-	TRBJ2-7	CSVEAPAGGLYEQYF	TGCAGCGTTGAAGCTCCCGCCGGGGGTCTCTACGAGCAGTACTTC
-	TRBV7-2	TRBD1	TRBJ2-7	CASSLAQGGAYEQYF	TGTGCCAGCAGCTTAGCACAGGGGGGCGCCTACGAGCAGTACTTC
-	TRBV2	TRBD1	TRBJ1-1	CASLGQPNTEAFF	TGTGCCAGCCTGGGACAGCCGAACACTGAAGCTTTCTTT
-	TRBV2	-	TRBJ1-2	CAGSPQTGGFYGYTF	TGTGCCGGCAGCCCACAAACTGGAGGGTTCTATGGCTACACCTTC